The 12 T cell receptor beta chains below were found in one sample sequenced in a study of CD8+ T cells in alopecia areata. RNA was extracted and reverse transcribed into cDNA as the sequencing template. Method: immunoSEQ multiplex PCR; TCRdb's copy keeps in-frame clones and lacks some. Of approximately 150,000 clones in the sample, roughly 58% were seen once. Sample treatment: oral pan-JAK inhibitor, 5-10 mg twice daily. Source: CD4+ T cells sorted from blood, taken at week 56, from a patient treated with tofacitinib. The receptor source for this set is a human donor with alopecia areata.

In this sample, this clone turned up once. The chain employs TRBV5-1 and TRBJ1-5; D perhaps matches TRBD1 (6 bases). The CDR3 runs to 15 residues. Germline lookup yields CDR1 SGHRS and CDR2 YFSETQ. V lost 4 bases to trimming and J lost 7 bases, with 18 bases between them. In DNA, the CDR3 is TGCGCCAGCAGCCTTGGAACAGGGAAGGGCCAGCCCCAGCATTTT. Translation: CASSLGTGKGQPQHF.

A word on this clone: The same CDR3 arises from other DNA sequences in this sample as well. This chain links TRBV6-6 with TRBJ2-5; D uncertain. The germline V and J ends were trimmed by 0 bases and 5 bases, with 4 bases remaining between them. Germline CDR1 MNHNY, CDR2 SVGAGI (reference sequence). The CDR3 loop spans 12 amino acids. CDR3 loop: CASSYSGETQYF. CDR3 nucleotide sequence: TGTGCCAGCAGTTACTCGGGGGAGACCCAGTACTTC.

The chain combines TRBV18 with TRBJ1-5; 9 positions agree with TRBD1. V trimming: 0 bases; J trimming: 2 bases; junction bases outside the gene matches: 5. Per the germline V gene, CDR1 is KGHSH and CDR2 is LQKENI. The CDR3 length is 17 residues. CDR3 residues: CASSPPWTGAGNQPQHF. The CDR3 coding sequence is TGTGCCAGCTCACCACCCTGGACAGGGGCGGGCAATCAGCCCCAGCATTTT.

The chain recombines TRBV30 with TRBJ1-2; D is possibly TRBD1 (5 bases). Trimming pared 8 bases from V and 3 bases from J, leaving 13 bases between. The CDR3 is 12 residues long. CDR1 is GTSNPN, CDR2 SVGIG, per germline (reference sequence). CDR3 loop: CAIGGGDYGYTF. The CDR3 DNA reads as TGTGCCATAGGTGGAGGGGACTATGGCTACACCTTC.

This clone was seen only once. The J gene is TRBJ2-7, the V gene TRBV29-1; D may be TRBD1 or TRBD2 (6 bases each). The CDR3 is 16 amino acids. V was pared by 7 bases and J by 0 bases, with 22 bases between. Germline assignment: CDR1 SQVTM and CDR2 ANQGSEA. CDR3 nucleotides: TGCAGCGGAGGGGGATTTTGGAGGGGTAGCTCCTACGAGCAGTACTTC. It encodes CSGGGFWRGSSYEQYF.

V and J are TRBV6-6 and TRBJ2-7; D possibly corresponds to TRBD2 (5 bases). In germline, CDR1 is MNHNY, CDR2 SVGAGI (reference sequence). The CDR3 consists of 13 residues. Trimming shortened V by 0 bases and J by 6 bases, and 9 bases separated the two germline ends. This CDR3 reads CASSYSRVSEQYF. In DNA form, the CDR3 reads TGTGCCAGCAGTTACTCGCGGGTTTCCGAGCAGTACTTC.

This clone has a handful of counts. V and J are TRBV7-9 and TRBJ2-2; weak D call: TRBD2 (5 bases). This CDR3 region has 13 residues. V lost 9 bases and J lost 4, with 12 bases in between. In germline, CDR1 is SEHNR, CDR2 FQNEAQ (reference sequence). The CDR3 reads CARRKGLTGELFF. For the CDR3, the DNA is TGTGCCAGAAGGAAAGGACTCACCGGGGAGCTGTTTTTT.

V usage is TRBV29-1 and J usage is TRBJ2-5; possible D gene TRBD2, 6 bases. Germline V CDR1 and CDR2: SQVTM, ANQGSEA. The CDR3 runs to 14 residues. Trimming shortened V by 4 bases and J by 4 bases, and 16 bases separated the two germline ends. The CDR3 is CSVAGTGESETQYF. The CDR3 bases are TGCAGCGTTGCCGGGACGGGGGAGTCAGAGACCCAGTACTTC.

This chain connects TRBV5-1 to TRBJ2-7; TRBD1 agrees at 7 bases. This CDR3 comprises 16 residues. In germline, CDR1 is SGHRS, CDR2 YFSETQ. Unmatched junction bases numbered 6, after V lost 0 bases and J lost 0 bases. As DNA, the CDR3 is TGCGCCAGCAGCTTGGGAGGGACAGCCATCTCCTACGAGCAGTACTTC. Protein: CASSLGGTAISYEQYF.

This chain uses TRBV29-1 with TRBJ2-1; TRBD1 aligns across 7 bases. Germline V lookup: CDR1 SQVTM, CDR2 ANQGSEA. The CDR3 runs to 14 residues. J lost 0 bases, V lost 7 bases, and 6 bases had no gene match. As DNA, the CDR3 is TGCAGCGGACAGGGCAAGAGCTCCTACAATGAGCAGTTCTTC. It is translated as CSGQGKSSYNEQFF.

This clone was counted once. Other DNA sequences of this sample code for an identical CDR3. The chain employs TRBV9 and TRBJ2-3; the D is unclear. The CDR3 loop spans 13 amino acids. V was shortened by 0 bases and J by 3 bases, with 5 bases between the two germline ends. CDR1 is SGDLS, CDR2 YYNGEE, per germline. The CDR3, as DNA: TGTGCCAGCAGCGTAGTCGGGACAGATACGCAGTATTTT. This gives the protein CASSVVGTDTQYF.

The rearrangement links TRBV30 to TRBJ2-2, with D perhaps matching TRBD2 (5 bases). The CDR3 has 14 amino acids. The V and J ends lost 4 bases and 6 bases respectively, with 15 bases between them. Per germline, CDR1 GTSNPN and CDR2 SVGIG (reference sequence). The CDR3 protein is CAWTTIGVPGELFF. Here the CDR3 DNA reads TGTGCCTGGACCACAATCGGGGTCCCCGGGGAGCTGTTTTTT.